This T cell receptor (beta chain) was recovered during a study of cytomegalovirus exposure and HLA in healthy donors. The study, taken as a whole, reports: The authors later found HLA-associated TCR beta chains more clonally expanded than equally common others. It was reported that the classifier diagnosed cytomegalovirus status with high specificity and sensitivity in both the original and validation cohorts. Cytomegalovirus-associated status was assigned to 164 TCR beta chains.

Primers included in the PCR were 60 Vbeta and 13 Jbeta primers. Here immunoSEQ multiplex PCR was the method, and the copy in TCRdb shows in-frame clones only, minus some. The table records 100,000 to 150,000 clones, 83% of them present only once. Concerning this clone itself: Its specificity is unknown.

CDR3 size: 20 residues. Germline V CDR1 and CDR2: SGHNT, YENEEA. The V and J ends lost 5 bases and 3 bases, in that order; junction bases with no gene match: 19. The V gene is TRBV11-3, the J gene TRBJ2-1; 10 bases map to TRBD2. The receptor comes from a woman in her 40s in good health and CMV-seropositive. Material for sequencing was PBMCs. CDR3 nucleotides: TGTGCCAGCAGCCGTATACGTATGGCTAGCGGGGGAGGATACTACAATGAGCAGTTCTTC. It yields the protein CASSRIRMASGGGYYNEQFF.